This T cell receptor (beta chain) appears in the sequencing data of a study of blood T cell repertoires in COVID-19. Looking at the study overall: T cells, B-cell-depleted T cells, or PBMCs supplied cDNA or gDNA.

In its sample, this clone was seen once. Germline V gives CDR1 MGHRA, CDR2 YSYEKL. V dropped 2 bases and J dropped 4; count of bases not matched to a gene: 7. The CDR3 consists of 17 residues. Clones were sequenced by immunoSEQ multiplex PCR, and TCRdb holds only the in-frame ones, with some missing. Among about 58,000 clones listed, around 90% were seen once. The genes are TRBV4-1 and TRBJ2-1; 11 nucleotides line up with TRBD2. This TCR came from a man aged 55 to 69 with active COVID-19. The sequencing input was peripheral blood. The CDR3 is CASSQFGRTSGYNEQFF. The DNA of the CDR3 is TGCGCCAGCAGCCAATTTGGTCGGACTAGCGGGTACAATGAGCAGTTCTTC.